A selection of T cell receptor beta chains follows, all from one sample in a study of T cells in Graves' hyperthyroidism and ophthalmopathy. TCRdb ran MiXCR on the multiplex PCR reads and lists one entry per CDR3 protein. The table includes roughly 380,000 distinct CDR3 sequences, around 15% detected once. The material sequenced was blood. Receptors were obtained from a woman under 30 with Graves' hyperthyroidism. CDR3s include the opening cysteine and the closing phenylalanine or tryptophan. D genes are given only for firm matches. Only part of the rows carry a size: once, few, many, or a class if the clone is expanded.

TGCAGTGCTAGAGGGCAGAACACAGATACGCAGTATTTT | CSARGQNTDTQYF | many | TRBJ2-3 | NA | TRBV20-1
TGTGCCAGCTCACCACGCGCACAGGGTGAGACTGAAGCTTTCTTT | CASSPRAQGETEAFF | many | TRBJ1-1 | NA | TRBV18
TGTGCCAGCAGTTACCCCTCTCCGGGACAGGGGTGGATAGATACGCAGTATTTT | CASSYPSPGQGWIDTQYF | many | TRBJ2-3 | TRBD1 | TRBV12-3/TRBV12-4
TGTGCCAGCAGCTTAGCAGGGAGCCGCGAGCAGTACTTC | CASSLAGSREQYF | many | TRBJ2-7 | NA | TRBV7-2
TGTGCCTGGACCCCGATGGTGGTAAACACCATATATTTT | CAWTPMVVNTIYF | few | TRBJ1-3 | NA | TRBV30
TGTGCCAGCAGGACGACTAGCGGGAGAGACAATGAGCAGTTCTTC | CASRTTSGRDNEQFF | many | TRBJ2-1 | TRBD2 | TRBV7-2
TGTGCCAGCAGCCGGACTAGCGGTAAACAGTTCTTC | CASSRTSGKQFF | many | TRBJ2-1 | TRBD2 | TRBV13
TGTGCCAGCAGCATTCCGGGACAGGGGACCTACGAGCAGTACTTC | CASSIPGQGTYEQYF | NA | TRBJ2-7 | TRBD1 | TRBV7-8
TGCAGCGTTGAAATCCTGGTACAAGAGACCCAGTACTTC | CSVEILVQETQYF | many | TRBJ2-5 | NA | TRBV29-1
TGCAGTGCTAGCTCCGGGTCTCATGGTCGGACTGAAGCTTTCTTT | CSASSGSHGRTEAFF | few | TRBJ1-1 | NA | TRBV20-1
TGCAGCGTTGATCTACAAGAGACCCAGTACTTC | CSVDLQETQYF | many | TRBJ2-5 | NA | TRBV29-1
TGTGCCAGCAGCCGAGTGGGTGGCTATGGCTACACCTTC | CASSRVGGYGYTF | many | TRBJ1-2 | NA | TRBV28
TGTGCCAGCAGCGCCCAGGGGGGTACGGTTCCTGGCTACACCTTC | CASSAQGGTVPGYTF | many | TRBJ1-2 | TRBD1 | TRBV2
TGTGCCAGCAGCACGGGATGGGATACGCAGTATTTT | CASSTGWDTQYF | NA | TRBJ2-3 | NA | TRBV12-3/TRBV12-4
TGTGCCAGCAAAGACAGGGTCCACGAGCAGTACTTC | CASKDRVHEQYF | many | TRBJ2-7 | TRBD1 | TRBV2
TGTGCCAGCAGTGATCCCGGGAGGGAGGCCGGGGAGCTGTTTTTT | CASSDPGREAGELFF | many | TRBJ2-2 | TRBD2 | TRBV2
TGTGCCAGCAGAAGCACAAGGAACTACAATGAGCAGTTCTTC | CASRSTRNYNEQFF | many | TRBJ2-1 | NA | TRBV28
TGTGCCAGCAGTTCGGCGACAGGGAGGCAGCCCCAGCATTTT | CASSSATGRQPQHF | few | TRBJ1-5 | TRBD1 | TRBV6-5
TGTGCCAGCAGCCCACGGGACGAGCAGTACTTC | CASSPRDEQYF | few | TRBJ2-7 | NA | TRBV9
TGCGCCAGCAGCTCCCGCGGGGGGACAGGTAAAGGCGAGCAGTACTTC | CASSSRGGTGKGEQYF | many | TRBJ2-7 | NA | TRBV5-1
TGTGCCAGCAGTGAAAGGTCTGGACTCAGCTCCTACGAGCAGTACTTC | CASSERSGLSSYEQYF | NA | TRBJ2-7 | NA | TRBV2
TGCAGTGCTAGCGGGGACAGGGCCTACGAGCAGTACTTC | CSASGDRAYEQYF | many | TRBJ2-7 | TRBD1 | TRBV20-1
TGTGCCAGCAGCCACGACGCGGGAGAGACCCAGTACTTC | CASSHDAGETQYF | many | TRBJ2-5 | NA | TRBV3-1
TGTGCCAGCAGTTGGCTAGATAACACCGGGGAGCTGTTTTTT | CASSWLDNTGELFF | NA | TRBJ2-2 | NA | TRBV27
TGTGCCAGCAGTCCGACGGGACAGGACTACGAGCAGTACTTC | CASSPTGQDYEQYF | many | TRBJ2-7 | TRBD1 | TRBV28
TGTGCCTGGAGCCTTGGGGGGAACACAGATACGCAGTATTTT | CAWSLGGNTDTQYF | many | TRBJ2-3 | NA | TRBV30
TGTGCCAGCGTCGCCGGGACTAGCGGGTACAATGAGCAGTTCTTC | CASVAGTSGYNEQFF | NA | TRBJ2-1 | TRBD2 | TRBV6-1
TGTGCCAGCAGCCAACTGGCTACCGGGGAGCTGTTTTTT | CASSQLATGELFF | NA | TRBJ2-2 | NA | TRBV6-1
TGTGCCAGCAGCCAAGGTCCGGGACAGCCCTACGAGCAGTACTTC | CASSQGPGQPYEQYF | many | TRBJ2-7 | TRBD1 | TRBV3-1
TGTGCCAGCAGTTTAGAGGGGGCGGACACTGAAGCTTTCTTT | CASSLEGADTEAFF | many | TRBJ1-1 | TRBD1 | TRBV28
TGTGCCAGCAGCCGACAGGGGGGCTGGGAGACCCAGTACTTC | CASSRQGGWETQYF | many | TRBJ2-5 | TRBD1 | TRBV28
TGTGCCAGCAGCCTTAAGATGGCTACAGGGAACACTGAAGCTTTCTTT | CASSLKMATGNTEAFF | many | TRBJ1-1 | NA | TRBV3-1
TGCAGTGCTAGAGATTTACGGTTAGGGAACACCGGGGAGCTGTTTTTT | CSARDLRLGNTGELFF | NA | TRBJ2-2 | NA | TRBV20-1
TGTGCCAGCAGCCCCGTAGCGGGTAGCTCCTACAATGAGCAGTTCTTC | CASSPVAGSSYNEQFF | many | TRBJ2-1 | TRBD2 | TRBV7-9
TGCAGTGCTAGGGATACTAGCGGTCGCCCCGGAGCCGATGAGCAGTTCTTC | CSARDTSGRPGADEQFF | few | TRBJ2-1 | TRBD2 | TRBV20-1
TGTGCCAGCAGTTTGGTCAGGGAGTATGGCTACACCTTC | CASSLVREYGYTF | few | TRBJ1-2 | NA | TRBV12-3/TRBV12-4
TGTGCCAGCAGCTCGGCGGCTAGCGGCACGACTGAGCAGTTCTTC | CASSSAASGTTEQFF | few | TRBJ2-1 | TRBD2 | TRBV7-3
TGTGCCATCAGTTCATGGGACCGCGACTCCTACAATGAGCAGTTCTTC | CAISSWDRDSYNEQFF | many | TRBJ2-1 | NA | TRBV10-3
TGTGCCAGTAGAAATCCAGTCGTGAATGAGCAGTTCTTC | CASRNPVVNEQFF | NA | TRBJ2-1 | NA | TRBV19
TGTGCCAGCAGTGTACAGGGTGGAGGTCAGCCCCAGCATTTT | CASSVQGGGQPQHF | many | TRBJ1-5 | NA | TRBV6-1
TGTGCCAGCATGGCTAGCGGGGGCTCCTACGAGCAGTACTTC | CASMASGGSYEQYF | few | TRBJ2-7 | TRBD2 | TRBV6-5
TGTGCCAGCAGTTACGGCCCAATGTCCTACAATGAGCAGTTCTTC | CASSYGPMSYNEQFF | many | TRBJ2-1 | NA | TRBV6-5
TGTGCCAGCAGACCCAACAGGGAGAACACTGAAGCTTTCTTT | CASRPNRENTEAFF | many | TRBJ1-1 | NA | TRBV6-1
TGTGCCAGCAGTATGGGGGGGCTGGATACGCAGTATTTT | CASSMGGLDTQYF | NA | TRBJ2-3 | NA | TRBV28
TGTGCCAGCAGCGCTAGCGGGGAATACAATGAGCAGTTCTTC | CASSASGEYNEQFF | NA | TRBJ2-1 | TRBD2 | TRBV9
TGTGCCAGCATGGCTAGCTGGGGAACCGAGGAGCTGTTTTTT | CASMASWGTEELFF | NA | TRBJ2-2 | NA | TRBV27
TGTGCCAGCAGCTCCTCCGGGACAGCCTATGGCTACACCTTC | CASSSSGTAYGYTF | few | TRBJ1-2 | TRBD1 | TRBV5-5
TGTGCCAGCAGTTACTCGAAACTATCTGGAAACACCATATATTTT | CASSYSKLSGNTIYF | many | TRBJ1-3 | NA | TRBV6-6
TGTGCCAGCAGTGGGGTGTCTGGGGCCAACGTCCTGACTTTC | CASSGVSGANVLTF | many | TRBJ2-6 | NA | TRBV6-1
TGTGCCAGCAGTTTGAGTCACAGGGCAGATACGCAGTATTTT | CASSLSHRADTQYF | many | TRBJ2-3 | NA | TRBV28
TGTGCCAGCAGCCAAAGGGACAGTCTCTATGGCTACACCTTC | CASSQRDSLYGYTF | many | TRBJ1-2 | TRBD1 | TRBV7-2
TGTGCCAGCAGGGGTACCTACTACGAGCAGTACTTC | CASRGTYYEQYF | many | TRBJ2-7 | NA | TRBV28
TGTGCCAGCAGCTCACTCGGGGACAATGAGCAGTTCTTC | CASSSLGDNEQFF | many | TRBJ2-1 | NA | TRBV9
TGTGCCATTCCTCGACGGGAGGGCCCCTGCGAGCAGTACTTC | CAIPRREGPCEQYF | NA | TRBJ2-7 | TRBD2 | TRBV6-4
TGTGCTAGTGGTTCGGGACAAGACGGCTACGAGCAGTACTTC | CASGSGQDGYEQYF | few | TRBJ2-7 | NA | TRBV12-5
TGTGCCTGCAGCCTAATAGGGACTAGCGGGAGAAATGAGCAGTTCTTC | CACSLIGTSGRNEQFF | few | TRBJ2-1 | TRBD2 | TRBV14
TGTGCCATCAGTGAGTTAACGGGAGGTGAGGAGACCCAGTACTTC | CAISELTGGEETQYF | many | TRBJ2-5 | TRBD2 | TRBV10-3
TGTGCCAGCAGTGAAAGCGGGAGGGGAGGCGAGACCCAGTACTTC | CASSESGRGGETQYF | NA | TRBJ2-5 | TRBD2 | TRBV2
TGTGCCAGCAGCTTCGTCGAGCCACACTCTGGAAACACCATATATTTT | CASSFVEPHSGNTIYF | NA | TRBJ1-3 | NA | TRBV7-8